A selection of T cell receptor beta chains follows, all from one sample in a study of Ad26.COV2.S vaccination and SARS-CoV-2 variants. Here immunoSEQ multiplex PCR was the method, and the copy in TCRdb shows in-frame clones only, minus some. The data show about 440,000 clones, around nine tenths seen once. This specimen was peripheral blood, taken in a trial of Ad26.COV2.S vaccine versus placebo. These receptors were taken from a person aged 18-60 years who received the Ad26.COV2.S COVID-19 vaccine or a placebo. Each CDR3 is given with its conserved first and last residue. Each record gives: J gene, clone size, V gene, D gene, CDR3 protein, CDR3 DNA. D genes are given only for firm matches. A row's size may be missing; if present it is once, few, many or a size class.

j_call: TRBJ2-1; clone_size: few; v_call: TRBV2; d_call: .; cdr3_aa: CASSIGVHNEQFF; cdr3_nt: TGTGCCAGCAGCATCGGGGTTCACAATGAGCAGTTCTTC
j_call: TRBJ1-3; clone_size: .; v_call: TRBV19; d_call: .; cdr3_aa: CASSIVGGQLSGNTIYF; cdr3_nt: TGTGCCAGTAGTATAGTAGGCGGACAGCTCTCTGGAAACACCATATATTTT
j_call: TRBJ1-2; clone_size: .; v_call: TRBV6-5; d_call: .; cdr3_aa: CASTGTANYGYTF; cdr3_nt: TGTGCCAGCACAGGGACTGCTAACTATGGCTACACCTTC
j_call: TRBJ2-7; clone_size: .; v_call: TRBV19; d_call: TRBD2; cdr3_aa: CASSSQSGSSYEQYF; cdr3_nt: TGTGCCAGTAGTAGTCAGAGCGGGAGCTCCTACGAGCAGTACTTC
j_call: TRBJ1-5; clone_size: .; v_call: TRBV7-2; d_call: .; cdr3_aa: CASSLTPRGAGGQPQHF; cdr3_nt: TGTGCCAGCAGCTTAACACCTCGGGGGGCAGGAGGACAGCCCCAGCATTTT
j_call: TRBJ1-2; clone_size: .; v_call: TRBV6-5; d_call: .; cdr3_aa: CASNAALRILYGYTF; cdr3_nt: TGTGCCAGCAACGCAGCTTTGAGGATCCTCTATGGCTACACCTTC
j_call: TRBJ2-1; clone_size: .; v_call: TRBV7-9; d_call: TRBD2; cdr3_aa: CASSPGLAGGHEQFF; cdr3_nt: TGTGCCAGCAGCCCCGGACTAGCGGGAGGGCATGAGCAGTTCTTC
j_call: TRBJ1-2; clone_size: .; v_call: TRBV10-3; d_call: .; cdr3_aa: CAISAGQPNYGYTF; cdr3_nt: TGTGCCATCAGTGCCGGACAGCCTAACTATGGCTACACCTTC
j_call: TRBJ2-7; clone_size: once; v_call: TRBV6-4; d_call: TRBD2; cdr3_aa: CATPDGGGLAGKYSYEQYF; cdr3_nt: TGTGCCACGCCCGACGGGGGGGGGCTAGCGGGAAAATACTCCTACGAGCAGTACTTC
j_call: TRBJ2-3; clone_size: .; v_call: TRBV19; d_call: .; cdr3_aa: CASRLSGQGGRWTTDTQYF; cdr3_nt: TGTGCCAGTAGGCTATCAGGACAGGGAGGGAGGTGGACCACAGATACGCAGTATTTT
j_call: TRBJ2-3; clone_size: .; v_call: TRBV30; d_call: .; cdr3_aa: CAWSPGTTDTQYF; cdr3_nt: TGTGCCTGGTCCCCAGGGACCACAGATACGCAGTATTTT
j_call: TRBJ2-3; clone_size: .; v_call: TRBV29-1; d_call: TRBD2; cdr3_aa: CSVGRGMGTDTQYF; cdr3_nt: TGCAGCGTGGGGCGGGGGATGGGCACAGATACGCAGTATTTT
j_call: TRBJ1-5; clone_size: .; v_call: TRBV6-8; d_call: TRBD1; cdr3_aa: CASSYGGQGEQPQHF; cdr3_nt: TGTGCCAGCAGTTATGGGGGACAGGGTGAGCAGCCCCAGCATTTT